The next 2 T cell receptor beta chains were all read from a single sample in a study of blood T cells in healthy people across ages. A second about 6 to 12 cycle PCR used barcoded and J-beta primers. One entry per CDR3 protein results from TCRdb running MiXCR on the 5' RACE reads. The table lists about 800,000 distinct CDR3 sequences, 55% to 75% of them singletons. The sequencing sample was made of blood. The receptors stem from a young man in good health.

The chain links TRBV28 to TRBJ2-5; D perhaps matches TRBD1 (6 bases). The J call may not be correct, given that the DNA end is closer to TRBJ2-7. The CDR3 is made up of 14 amino acids. Germline loops: CDR1 MDHEN, CDR2 SYDVKM. CDR3 region: CASLRAGARYEQYF. The DNA for the CDR3 is TGTGCCAGCTTACGAGCAGGGGCTCGTTACGAGCAGTACTTC.

The gene calls are TRBV6-2 or TRBV6-3 and TRBJ2-1, with TRBD2 matching 10 bases. There are 16 residues in the CDR3. Trimming took 4 bases from V and 2 from J; bases not matched to a gene: 5. Germline-derived CDR1 and CDR2 are MNHEY and SVGEGT. The CDR3, as DNA: TGTGCCAGCAGTTCCCTAGGGACTAGCGCCTACAATGAGCAGTTCTTC. It codes for CASSSLGTSAYNEQFF.